The 5 T cell receptor beta chains reported below all come from one sample, sequenced in a study of T cells in Graves' hyperthyroidism and ophthalmopathy. TCR beta CDR3 region amplification was performed from RNA transcripts. The TCR CDR3 first-round RT-PCR relied on the HTBI primer set. TCRdb reprocessed the multiplex PCR reads via MiXCR and lists one record per CDR3 protein. The repertoire holds hundreds of thousands of distinct CDR3 sequences, with 38% as singletons. The specimen sequenced was blood. These receptors came from a man in his late teens or twenties with Graves' hyperthyroidism.

V gene TRBV6-1 combines with J gene TRBJ2-7; D uncertain. The CDR3 is 12 residues long. The V end was cut by 5 bases, the J end by 7 bases, with 12 bases between. Germline V gene data show CDR1 as MNHNS and CDR2 as SASEGT. CDR3 bases: TGTGCCAGCAGTCCGTCCTGGGAAGAGCAGTACTTC. Residues: CASSPSWEEQYF.

Note on this clonotype: Germline and junction disagree at one end, which may indicate a read error. The rearrangement links TRBV7-7 to TRBJ2-7; TRBD2 agrees at 7 bases. The length of the CDR3 is 14 residues. Germline-derived CDR1 and CDR2 are SSHAT and FNYEAQ (reference sequence). The CDR3 DNA follows: TGCGCCAGCAGCCAAGAGATAGCGGGCCGGGAGCAGTACTTC. Amino acid sequence: CASSQEIAGREQYF.

The rearrangement links TRBV12-3 or TRBV12-4 to TRBJ1-3; tentatively, D is TRBD1 (6 bases). Trimming stripped 3 bases from V and 4 bases from J, with 10 bases between. This CDR3 is built from 14 residues. The CDR3 loop is CASSLGGLGNTIYF. CDR3 coding DNA: TGTGCCAGCAGTTTGGGGGGGCTGGGAAACACCATATATTTT.

The rearrangement joins TRBV5-1 to TRBJ2-7, with 11 bases that match TRBD2. This CDR3 contains 17 residues. Looked up from germline, CDR1 is SGHRS and CDR2 is YFSETQ. Unmatched junction bases numbered 18, after V lost 7 bases and J lost 6 bases. CDR3 DNA sequence: TGCGCCAGCGGCCCGGGACTAGCGGCAGGAAGGGCTGGCGAGCAGTACTTC. Amino acid sequence: CASGPGLAAGRAGEQYF.

This clonotype was counted between two and nine times. This chain uses TRBV7-3 with TRBJ1-1, with D possibly being TRBD1 (6 bases). V was trimmed by 0 bases and J by 11 bases, leaving 13 bases between them. The germline gives CDR1 SGHTA, CDR2 FQGTGA. The CDR3 contains 13 residues. The CDR3 reads CASSLTGAGFAFF. The CDR3 region has the DNA TGTGCCAGCAGCTTAACGGGGGCAGGGTTTGCTTTCTTT.